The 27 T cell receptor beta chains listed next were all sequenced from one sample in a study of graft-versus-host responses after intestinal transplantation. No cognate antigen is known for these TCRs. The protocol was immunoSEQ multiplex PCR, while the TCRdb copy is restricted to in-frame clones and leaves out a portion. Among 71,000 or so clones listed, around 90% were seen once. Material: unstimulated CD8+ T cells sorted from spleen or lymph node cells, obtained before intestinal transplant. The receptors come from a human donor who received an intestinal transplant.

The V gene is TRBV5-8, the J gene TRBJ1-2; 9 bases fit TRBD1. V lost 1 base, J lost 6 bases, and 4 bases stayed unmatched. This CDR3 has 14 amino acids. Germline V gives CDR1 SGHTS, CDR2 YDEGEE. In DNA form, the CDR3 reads TGTGCCAGCAGCTTGCGGGGGACAGGGCATGGCTACACCTTC. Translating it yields CASSLRGTGHGYTF.

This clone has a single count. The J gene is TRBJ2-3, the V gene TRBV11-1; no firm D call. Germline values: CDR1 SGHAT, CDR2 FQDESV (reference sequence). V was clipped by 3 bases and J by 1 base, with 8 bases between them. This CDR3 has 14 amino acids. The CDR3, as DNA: TGTGCCAGCAGCTTTACCTCGGGCACAGATACGCAGTATTTT. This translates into CASSFTSGTDTQYF.

The CDR3 nucleotides read TGTGCCATCAGTGAGGGAGTCTACGAGCAGTACTTC. This codes for CAISEGVYEQYF. The chain joins TRBV10-3 to TRBJ2-7; D unresolved. Trimming removed 2 bases from V and 3 bases from J, with 5 bases in between. The CDR3 has 12 residues. In germline, CDR1 is ENHRY, CDR2 SYGVKD.

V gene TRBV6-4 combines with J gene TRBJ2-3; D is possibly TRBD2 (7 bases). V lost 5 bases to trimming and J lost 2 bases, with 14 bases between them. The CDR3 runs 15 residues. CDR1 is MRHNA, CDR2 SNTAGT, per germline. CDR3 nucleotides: TGTGCCAGCAGTCCCCTGGCGGGGGCCACAGATACGCAGTATTTT. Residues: CASSPLAGATDTQYF.

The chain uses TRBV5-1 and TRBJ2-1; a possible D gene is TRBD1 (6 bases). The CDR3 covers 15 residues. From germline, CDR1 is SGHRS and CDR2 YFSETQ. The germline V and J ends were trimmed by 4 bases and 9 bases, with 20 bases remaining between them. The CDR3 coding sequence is TGCGCCAGCAGCCCTTGCCCCGACAGGTCGAGTGAGCAGTTCTTC. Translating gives CASSPCPDRSSEQFF.

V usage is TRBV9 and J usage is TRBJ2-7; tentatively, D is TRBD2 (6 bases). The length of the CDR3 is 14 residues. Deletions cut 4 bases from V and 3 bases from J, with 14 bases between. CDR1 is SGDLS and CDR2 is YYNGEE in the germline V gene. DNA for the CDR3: TGTGCCAGCAGCCCACGGGACTCCGGCTACGAGCAGTACTTC. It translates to CASSPRDSGYEQYF. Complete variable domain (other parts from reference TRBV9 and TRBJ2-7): DSGVTQTPKHLITATGQRVTLRCSPRSGDLSVYWYQQSLDQGLQFLIQYYNGEERAKGNILERFSAQQFPDLHSELNLSSLELGDSALYFCASSPRDSGYEQYFGPGTRLTVT.

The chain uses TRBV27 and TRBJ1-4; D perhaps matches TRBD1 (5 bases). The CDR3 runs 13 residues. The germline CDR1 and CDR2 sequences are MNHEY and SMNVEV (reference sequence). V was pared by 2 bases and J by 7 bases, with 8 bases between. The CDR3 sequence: CASSLPGGEKLFF. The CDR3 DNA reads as TGTGCCAGCAGTTTACCGGGGGGTGAAAAACTGTTTTTT. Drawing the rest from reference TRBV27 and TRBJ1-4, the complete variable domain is EAQVTQNPRYLITVTGKKLTVTCSQNMNHEYMSWYRQDPGLGLRQIYYSMNVEVTDKGDVPEGYKVSRKEKRNFPLILESPSPNQTSLYFCASSLPGGEKLFFGSGTQLSVL.

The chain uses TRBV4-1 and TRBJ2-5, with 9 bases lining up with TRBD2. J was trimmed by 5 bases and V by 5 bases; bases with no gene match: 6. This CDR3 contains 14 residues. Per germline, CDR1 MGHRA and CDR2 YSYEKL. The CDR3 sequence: CASSNLAGIETQYF. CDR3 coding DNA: TGCGCCAGCAGCAATCTAGCGGGAATCGAGACCCAGTACTTC.

CDR3 protein: CASGQGLTDTQYF. The DNA of the CDR3 is TGTGCCAGCGGACAGGGACTCACAGATACGCAGTATTTT. The chain has TRBV6-1 and TRBJ2-3; 8 nucleotides line up with TRBD1. Losses at the gene ends were 8 bases for V and 2 bases for J; bases not matched to a gene: 3. Looked up from germline, CDR1 is MNHNS and CDR2 is SASEGT. The CDR3 spans 13 residues.

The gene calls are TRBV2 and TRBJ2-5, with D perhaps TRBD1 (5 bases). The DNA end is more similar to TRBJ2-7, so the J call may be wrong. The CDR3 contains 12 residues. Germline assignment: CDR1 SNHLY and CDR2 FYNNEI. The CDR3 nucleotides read TGTGCCAGCACCGGGCAGGGCTACGAGCAGTACTTC. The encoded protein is CASTGQGYEQYF.

The CDR3 protein is CASSPGGGANVLTF. CDR3 DNA sequence: TGTGCCAGTAGTCCAGGTGGTGGGGCCAACGTCCTGACTTTC. V gene TRBV19 combines with J gene TRBJ2-6; no clear D. Trimming removed 5 bases from V and 3 bases from J, with 8 bases in between. Germline V gene lookup returns CDR1 LNHDA and CDR2 SQIVND (reference sequence). The CDR3 runs to 14 residues.

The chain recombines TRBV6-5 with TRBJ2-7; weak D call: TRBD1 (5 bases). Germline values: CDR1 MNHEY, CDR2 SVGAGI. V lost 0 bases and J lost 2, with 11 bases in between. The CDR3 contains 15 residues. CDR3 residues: CASSYSIRAPYEQYF. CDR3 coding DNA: TGTGCCAGCAGTTACTCGATCAGGGCACCCTACGAGCAGTACTTC.

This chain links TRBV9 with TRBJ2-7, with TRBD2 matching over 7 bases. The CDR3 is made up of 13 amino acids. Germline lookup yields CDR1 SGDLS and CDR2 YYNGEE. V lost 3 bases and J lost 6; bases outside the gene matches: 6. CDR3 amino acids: CASSAYTGGEQYF. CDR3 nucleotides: TGTGCCAGCAGCGCCTACACGGGGGGCGAGCAGTACTTC.

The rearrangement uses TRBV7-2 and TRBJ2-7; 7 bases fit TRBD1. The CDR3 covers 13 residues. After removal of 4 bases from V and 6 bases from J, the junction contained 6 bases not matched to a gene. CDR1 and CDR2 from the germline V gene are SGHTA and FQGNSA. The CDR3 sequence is CASSSLDRVEQYF. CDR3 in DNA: TGTGCCAGCAGCTCGCTCGACAGGGTCGAGCAGTACTTC.

DNA for the CDR3: TGTGCCAGTATGGAGGGCAGGTCAGGCCCCCAGCATTTT. This gives the protein CASMEGRSGPQHF. The chain links TRBV19 to TRBJ1-5, with unresolved D. Per germline, CDR1 LNHDA and CDR2 SQIVND (reference sequence). V lost 7 bases and J lost 10, with 17 bases in between. The CDR3 consists of 13 residues.

Here the CDR3 DNA reads TGTGCCACCAGCAGACGCCCGGTGGCGGGGTCGTCCACAGATACGCAGTATTTT. As protein: CATSRRPVAGSSTDTQYF. The J gene is TRBJ2-3, the V gene TRBV15, with D possibly matching TRBD2 (6 bases). Germline V gene sequence: CDR1 LNHNV, CDR2 YYDKDF (reference sequence). The CDR3 length is 18 residues. The V and J ends lost 2 bases and 2 bases respectively, with 20 bases between them.

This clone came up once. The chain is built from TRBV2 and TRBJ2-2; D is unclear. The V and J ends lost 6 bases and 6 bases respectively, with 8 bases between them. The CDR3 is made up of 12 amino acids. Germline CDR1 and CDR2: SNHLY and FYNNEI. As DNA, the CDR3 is TGTGCCAGCAGGGGCCCGGCCGGGGAGCTGTTTTTT. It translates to CASRGPAGELFF.

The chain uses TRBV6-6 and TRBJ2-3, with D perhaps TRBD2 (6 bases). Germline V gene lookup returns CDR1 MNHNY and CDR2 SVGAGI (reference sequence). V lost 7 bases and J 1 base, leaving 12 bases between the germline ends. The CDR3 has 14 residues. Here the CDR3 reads CASNPRGGTDTQYF. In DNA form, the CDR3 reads TGTGCCAGCAACCCTCGCGGGGGCACAGATACGCAGTATTTT.

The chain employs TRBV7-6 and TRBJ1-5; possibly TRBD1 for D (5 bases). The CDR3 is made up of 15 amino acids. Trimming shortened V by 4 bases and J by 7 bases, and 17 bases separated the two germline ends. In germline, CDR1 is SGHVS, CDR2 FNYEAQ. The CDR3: CASSSGSWSGQPQHF. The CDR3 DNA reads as TGTGCCAGCAGCTCAGGGTCGTGGTCAGGCCAGCCCCAGCATTTT.

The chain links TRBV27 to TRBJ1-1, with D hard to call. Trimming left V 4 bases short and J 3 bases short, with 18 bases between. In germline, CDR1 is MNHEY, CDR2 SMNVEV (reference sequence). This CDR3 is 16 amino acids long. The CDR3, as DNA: TGTGCCAGCAGTTCACCCAACGAGGGTATCGACACTGAAGCTTTCTTT. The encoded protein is CASSSPNEGIDTEAFF.

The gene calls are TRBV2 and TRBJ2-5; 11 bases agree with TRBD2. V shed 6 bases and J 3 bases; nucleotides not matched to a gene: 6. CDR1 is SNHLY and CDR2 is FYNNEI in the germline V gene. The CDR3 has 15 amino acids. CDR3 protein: CASRTSGATEETQYF. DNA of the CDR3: TGTGCCAGCAGGACTAGCGGGGCCACAGAAGAGACCCAGTACTTC.

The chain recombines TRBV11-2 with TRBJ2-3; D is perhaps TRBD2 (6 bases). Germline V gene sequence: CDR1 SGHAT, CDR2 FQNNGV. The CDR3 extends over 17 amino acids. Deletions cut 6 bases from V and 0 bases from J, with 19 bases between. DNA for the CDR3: TGTGCCAGCAGTGGGGGTAGGCGGGGCACTAGCACAGATACGCAGTATTTT. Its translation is CASSGGRRGTSTDTQYF.

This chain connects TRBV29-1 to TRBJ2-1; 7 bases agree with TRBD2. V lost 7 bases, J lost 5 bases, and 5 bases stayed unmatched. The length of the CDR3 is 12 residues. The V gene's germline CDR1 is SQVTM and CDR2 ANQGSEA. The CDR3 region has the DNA TGCAGCGCTCGGGACTACCACAATGAGCAGTTCTTC. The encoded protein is CSARDYHNEQFF.

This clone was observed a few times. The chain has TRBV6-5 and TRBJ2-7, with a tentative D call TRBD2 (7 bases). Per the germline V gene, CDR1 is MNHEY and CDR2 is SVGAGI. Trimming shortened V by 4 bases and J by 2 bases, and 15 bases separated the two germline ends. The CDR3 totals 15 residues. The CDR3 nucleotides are TGTGCCAGCAGTTGGGGGGGCGAGGGCACCTACGAGCAGTACTTC. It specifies CASSWGGEGTYEQYF.

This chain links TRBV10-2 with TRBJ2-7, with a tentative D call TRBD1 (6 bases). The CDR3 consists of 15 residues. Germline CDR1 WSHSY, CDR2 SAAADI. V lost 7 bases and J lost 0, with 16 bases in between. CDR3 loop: CASNADSPSSYEQYF. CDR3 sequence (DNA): TGCGCCAGCAATGCGGACAGTCCGAGCTCCTACGAGCAGTACTTC.

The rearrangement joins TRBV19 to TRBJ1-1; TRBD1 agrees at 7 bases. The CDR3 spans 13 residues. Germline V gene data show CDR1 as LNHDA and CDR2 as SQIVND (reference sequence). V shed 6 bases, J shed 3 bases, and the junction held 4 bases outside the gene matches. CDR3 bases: TGTGCCAGTAGGGACACAGGGGACACTGAAGCTTTCTTT. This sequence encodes CASRDTGDTEAFF.

CDR3 amino acids: CASGGLAGRNTGELFF. In DNA form, the CDR3 reads TGTGCCAGCGGGGGACTAGCGGGGCGAAACACCGGGGAGCTGTTTTTT. The chain combines TRBV7-9 with TRBJ2-2; 13 nucleotides agree with TRBD2. V shed 8 bases, J shed 2 bases, and the junction held 5 bases outside the gene matches. The CDR3 totals 16 residues. Germline-derived CDR1 and CDR2 are SEHNR and FQNEAQ (reference sequence).